The clone carrying this T cell receptor (beta chain) was seen more than once but under ten times. This specimen belongs to a study of patients and donors after allogeneic stem cell transplantation. V shed 6 bases and J shed 5 bases, with 14 bases lying between them. This CDR3 region has 15 residues. TCRdb recomputed calls from the RT-PCR reads with MiXCR, one row per CDR3 protein. The repertoire holds 100,000 to 130,000 distinct CDR3 sequences, with around 38% as singletons. Sequencing was done on a sample of blood, either unsorted or a sorted T cell fraction (not recorded which). The chain employs TRBV12-3 or TRBV12-4 and TRBJ1-6; no clear D gene. This sequence was found in a human donor who was either an allogeneic HSCT recipient or a stem cell or donor lymphocyte infusion donor (not recorded which). It is not recorded whose cells these are; they may come from a transplant donor. The CDR3 is CASRLDGVNNSPLHF. CDR3 DNA: TGTGCCAGCAGGCTGGACGGCGTTAATAATTCACCCCTCCACTTT.